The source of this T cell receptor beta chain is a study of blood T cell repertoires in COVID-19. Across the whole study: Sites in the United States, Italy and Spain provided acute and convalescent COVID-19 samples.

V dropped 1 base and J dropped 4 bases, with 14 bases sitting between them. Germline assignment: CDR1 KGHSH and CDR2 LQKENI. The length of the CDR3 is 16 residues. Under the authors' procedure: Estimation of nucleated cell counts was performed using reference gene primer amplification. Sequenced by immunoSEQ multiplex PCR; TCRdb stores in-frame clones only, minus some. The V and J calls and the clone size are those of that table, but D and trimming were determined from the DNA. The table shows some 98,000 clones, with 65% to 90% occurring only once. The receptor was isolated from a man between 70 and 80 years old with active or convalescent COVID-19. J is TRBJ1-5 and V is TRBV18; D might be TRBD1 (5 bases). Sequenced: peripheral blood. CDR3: CASSPRQGGWNQPQHF. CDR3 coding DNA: TGTGCCAGCTCACCACGGCAGGGTGGATGGAATCAGCCCCAGCATTTT.